These 5 T cell receptor beta chains were sequenced from one sample in a study of monozygotic twins with inflammatory bowel disease. TCRdb reworked the 5' RACE reads into one entry per CDR3 protein, no DNA. The record lists roughly 320,000 distinct CDR3 sequences, of which the ten most abundant hold about 5%. The specimen was blood. These TCRs come from a human donor with ulcerative colitis or Crohn's disease, or a healthy co-twin of an affected twin (not recorded which).

CDR3 residues: CASRGTGTYEQYF. The chain is built from TRBV28 and TRBJ2-7; the D call from TCRdb, TRBD1, cannot be confirmed without DNA. Germline lookup yields CDR1 MDHEN and CDR2 SYDVKM. CDR3 length: 13 amino acids.

This rearrangement joins TRBV7-9 to TRBJ1-1; TCRdb selects TRBD1, and the lack of DNA leaves this call unchecked. Germline V gives CDR1 SEHNR, CDR2 FQNEAQ (reference sequence). This CDR3 is 15 amino acids long. The CDR3 sequence is CASSSGQARDTEAFF.

The V and J genes are TRBV14 and TRBJ2-7. The CDR3 runs to 15 residues. Germline V CDR1 and CDR2: SGHDN, FVKESK. The CDR3 protein is CASSQGWGDSYEQYF. The full variable domain, with the rest looked up from reference TRBV14 and TRBJ2-7, is EAGVTQFPSHSVIEKGQTVTLRCDPISGHDNLYWYRRVMGKEIKFLLHFVKESKQDESGMPNNRFLAERTGGTYSTLKVQPAELEDSGVYFCASSQGWGDSYEQYFGPGTRLTVT.

The rearrangement joins TRBV25-1 to TRBJ2-7; the TRBD1 assignment by TCRdb is unverifiable without DNA. Germline V gene data show CDR1 as MGHDK and CDR2 as SYGVNS. The length of the CDR3 is 17 residues. The chain's CDR3 is CASSENRPGQGSYEQYF.

The chain uses TRBV4-3 and TRBJ2-2; no DNA is available, so the TRBD1 call from TCRdb remains unchecked. Germline CDR1 and CDR2: LGHNA and YSLEER. This CDR3 comprises 14 residues. The CDR3: CASSSRTGSGELFF.